This passage covers 25 T cell receptor beta chains from one sample sequenced in a study of control samples from healthy donors and cancer patients. Produced via immunoSEQ multiplex PCR; TCRdb's table is partial and in-frame only. The sample records approximately 120,000 clones, 90% being singletons. Material for sequencing was blood. The receptors shown here come from a human donor in good health. The donor label of this sample is uncertain.

This CDR3 reads CASSPSTGELFF. CDR3 in DNA: TGTGCCAGCTCACCAAGCACCGGGGAGCTGTTTTTT. The chain joins TRBV18 to TRBJ2-2, with D hard to call. Looked up from germline, CDR1 is KGHSH and CDR2 is LQKENI. This CDR3 contains 12 residues. Trimming removed 2 bases at V and 4 bases at J, with 2 bases between.

V gene TRBV24-1 combines with J gene TRBJ2-7; 9 bases are a match to TRBD1. This CDR3 has 15 residues. Germline CDR1 reads KGHDR; CDR2 reads SFDVKD. After removal of 5 bases from V and 0 bases from J, the junction contained 4 bases not matched to a gene. DNA for the CDR3: TGTGCCACCAGTGGGGGACAGGGAAGCTCCTACGAGCAGTACTTC. Translating gives CATSGGQGSSYEQYF.

The V and J genes are TRBV3-1 (or the pseudogene TRBV3-2) and TRBJ2-1, with TRBD2 matching over 14 bases. Looked up from germline, CDR1 is LGHDT and CDR2 is YNNKEL (reference sequence). The CDR3 runs 16 residues. V lost 2 bases to trimming and J lost 7 bases; unmatched junction nucleotides: 4. The CDR3 sequence is CASSQSGLAGVNEQFF. Here the CDR3 DNA reads TGTGCCAGCAGCCAATCGGGACTAGCGGGGGTGAATGAGCAGTTCTTC.

The chain employs TRBV29-1 and TRBJ2-2; D is perhaps TRBD1 (6 bases). CDR1 and CDR2 from the germline V gene are SQVTM and ANQGSEA. CDR3 length: 13 residues. Trimming removed 7 bases at V and 3 bases at J, with 12 bases between. CDR3 in amino acids: CSAGQSDTGELFF. CDR3 DNA sequence: TGCAGCGCCGGACAGTCCGACACCGGGGAGCTGTTTTTT.

The chain employs TRBV14 and TRBJ1-1; no reliable D call. CDR3 length: 13 residues. The germline V and J ends were trimmed by 2 bases and 10 bases, with 14 bases remaining between them. Per the germline V gene, CDR1 is SGHDN and CDR2 is FVKESK. The CDR3, as DNA: TGTGCCAGCAGCCAATATGGAAAGTTGAGAGCTTTCTTT. It translates to CASSQYGKLRAFF.

J is TRBJ1-3 and V is TRBV19; 7 bases match TRBD1. CDR1 and CDR2 (germline): LNHDA, SQIVND (reference sequence). The CDR3 totals 16 residues. V dropped 5 bases and J dropped 0; count of bases not matched to a gene: 7. CDR3 region: CASSAGDSSSGNTIYF. CDR3 bases: TGTGCCAGTAGTGCCGGGGACAGTAGCTCTGGAAACACCATATATTTT. Variable domain in full (rest from reference TRBV19 and TRBJ1-3): DGGITQSPKYLFRKEGQNVTLSCEQNLNHDAMYWYRQDPGQGLRLIYYSQIVNDFQKGDIAEGYSVSREKKESFPLTVTSAQKNPTAFYLCASSAGDSSSGNTIYFGEGSWLTVV.

The V and J genes are TRBV5-1 and TRBJ2-3, with 7 bases aligning to TRBD2. From germline, CDR1 is SGHRS and CDR2 YFSETQ. The ends lost 4 bases at V and 4 bases at J; junction bases unmatched: 6. The CDR3 has 14 amino acids. CDR3 loop: CASSPPGRADTQYF. As DNA, the CDR3 is TGCGCCAGCAGCCCGCCAGGGAGGGCAGATACGCAGTATTTT.

This chain uses TRBV11-2 with TRBJ1-1, with D possibly being TRBD1 (5 bases). Germline V lookup: CDR1 SGHAT, CDR2 FQNNGV. The V gene lost 5 bases and the J gene lost 2 bases, with 15 bases spanning the gap. CDR3 length equals 15 residues. This chain's CDR3 is CASSPRSGPNTEAFF. DNA of the CDR3: TGTGCCAGCAGCCCCCGTTCGGGACCAAACACTGAAGCTTTCTTT.

V is TRBV7-2 and J is TRBJ1-2; D may be TRBD1 (5 bases). Germline loops: CDR1 SGHTA, CDR2 FQGNSA. The CDR3 length is 14 residues. Trimming stripped 4 bases from V and 8 bases from J, with 17 bases between. The CDR3 DNA is TGTGCCAGCAGCTCCCGGGGAGGGGCGGAGGGCTACACCTTC. Translated, it gives CASSSRGGAEGYTF. The variable domain in full, with the rest retrieved from reference TRBV7-2 and TRBJ1-2, is GAGVSQSPSNKVTEKGKDVELRCDPISGHTALYWYRQSLGQGLEFLIYFQGNSAPDKSGLPSDRFSAERTGGSVSTLTIQRTQQEDSAVYLCASSSRGGAEGYTFGSGTRLTVV.

This chain uses TRBV5-1 with TRBJ2-3; a weak D match, TRBD1 (6 bases). V lost 2 bases, J lost 1 base, and 11 bases lay in between. CDR1 is SGHRS and CDR2 is YFSETQ in the germline V gene. The CDR3 covers 15 residues. The CDR3 here is CASSLQGEGTDTQYF. The CDR3 DNA reads as TGCGCCAGCAGCTTACAGGGCGAGGGCACAGATACGCAGTATTTT. Using reference TRBV5-1 and TRBJ2-3 for the parts outside the CDR3, the full variable domain is KAGVTQTPRYLIKTRGQQVTLSCSPISGHRSVSWYQQTPGQGLQFLFEYFSETQRNKGNFPGRFSGRQFSNSRSEMNVSTLELGDSALYLCASSLQGEGTDTQYFGPGTRLTVL.

V gene TRBV29-1 combines with J gene TRBJ1-2; the D gene is possibly TRBD1 (6 bases). The CDR3 extends over 13 amino acids. V lost 5 bases to trimming and J lost 4 bases, with 14 bases between them. CDR1 is SQVTM, CDR2 ANQGSEA, per germline. The CDR3 protein is CSVFGQTIYGYTF. CDR3 in DNA: TGCAGCGTTTTCGGACAGACAATCTATGGCTACACCTTC.

The J gene is TRBJ1-1, the V gene TRBV5-1; D is undetermined. The CDR3 has 15 amino acids. Deletions cut 4 bases from V and 0 bases from J, with 13 bases between. In germline, CDR1 is SGHRS, CDR2 YFSETQ. The CDR3 is CASSPVRSMNTEAFF. CDR3 DNA: TGCGCCAGCAGCCCCGTGAGGAGCATGAACACTGAAGCTTTCTTT.

Only a few counts were recorded for this clone. The V call is TRBV2, the J call TRBJ1-5; no definite D call. This CDR3 has 13 amino acids. Germline-derived CDR1 and CDR2 are SNHLY and FYNNEI. Between the trimmed V and J ends, which lost 5 bases and 4 bases, there was a span of 9 bases. Here the CDR3 DNA reads TGTGCCAGCAGTAACGTGGCTAATCAGCCCCAGCATTTT. It is translated as CASSNVANQPQHF. Full variable domain (remainder filled in from reference TRBV2 and TRBJ1-5): EPEVTQTPSHQVTQMGQEVILRCVPISNHLYFYWYRQILGQKVEFLVSFYNNEISEKSEIFDDQFSVERPDGSNFTLKIRSTKLEDSAMYFCASSNVANQPQHFGDGTRLSIL.

V gene TRBV7-2 combines with J gene TRBJ2-1, with 7 positions matching TRBD2. V shed 5 bases, J shed 9 bases, and the junction held 13 bases outside the gene matches. This CDR3 is 15 amino acids long. Germline V lookup: CDR1 SGHTA, CDR2 FQGNSA. CDR3 DNA: TGTGCCAGCAGCCCCCGAAGCCGGGGGGTCGGTGAGCAGTTCTTC. Protein product: CASSPRSRGVGEQFF.

The chain uses TRBV19 and TRBJ1-4; TRBD1 matches at 8 bases. This CDR3 region has 14 residues. Germline lookup yields CDR1 LNHDA and CDR2 SQIVND (reference sequence). The trim removed 6 bases at V and 8 bases at J, leaving 8 bases unmatched. The CDR3 loop is CASRDRVSSEKLFF. As DNA, the CDR3 is TGTGCCAGTAGGGACAGGGTCAGTAGCGAAAAACTGTTTTTT.

The chain joins TRBV24-1 to TRBJ2-6; D gene unclear. V lost 9 bases to trimming and J lost 3 bases, with 11 bases between them. Germline V gives CDR1 KGHDR, CDR2 SFDVKD. CDR3 length equals 14 residues. The CDR3 nucleotides read TGTGCCACCTCGGACCCGGGTGGGGCCAACGTCCTGACTTTC. Its protein is CATSDPGGANVLTF.

As DNA, the CDR3 is TGCAGTGCTAGGCTATCCTACGAGCAGTACTTC. Protein sequence: CSARLSYEQYF. The chain uses TRBV20-1 and TRBJ2-7; no reliable D call. Trimming left V 3 bases short and J 1 base short, with 4 bases between. The germline V gene has CDR1 DFQATT and CDR2 SNEGSKA (reference sequence). The CDR3 loop spans 11 amino acids.

The chain recombines TRBV27 with TRBJ2-5, with 9 positions matching TRBD1. The CDR3 totals 15 residues. CDR1 MNHEY and CDR2 SMNVEV come from the germline V gene (reference sequence). Losses at the gene ends were 6 bases for V and 2 bases for J; bases not matched to a gene: 7. The chain's CDR3 is CASRGQGSVQETQYF. CDR3 bases: TGTGCCAGCAGGGGACAGGGTTCCGTTCAAGAGACCCAGTACTTC.

The rearrangement links TRBV6-6 to TRBJ2-5; 8 nucleotides line up with TRBD1. Per the germline V gene, CDR1 is MNHNY and CDR2 is SVGAGI (reference sequence). V lost 6 bases and J lost 5; bases outside the gene matches: 11. This CDR3 is built from 15 residues. CDR3 residues: CASRHGQGVVETQYF. CDR3 nucleotide sequence: TGTGCCAGCAGGCATGGACAGGGTGTAGTGGAGACCCAGTACTTC.

V gene TRBV6-6 combines with J gene TRBJ2-1; 8 bases are a match to TRBD2. The germline CDR1 and CDR2 sequences are MNHNY and SVGAGI (reference sequence). The CDR3 is 13 amino acids. V trimming: 4 bases; J trimming: 9 bases; junction bases outside the gene matches: 5. CDR3 residues: CASSSQAGAEQFF. The CDR3 DNA sequence: TGTGCCAGCAGTTCCCAAGCGGGGGCTGAGCAGTTCTTC.

In this sample, this clone turned up a few times. CDR3 in amino acids: CASSMGQGYEAFF. CDR3 bases: TGTGCCAGTAGTATGGGACAGGGGTATGAAGCTTTCTTT. The V gene is TRBV19, the J gene TRBJ1-1, with 10 positions matching TRBD1. This CDR3 contains 13 residues. The V segment lost 3 bases and the J segment 7 bases; nucleotides outside the gene matches: 2. CDR1 is LNHDA and CDR2 is SQIVND in the germline V gene (reference sequence).

This chain joins TRBV10-3 and TRBJ1-2; the D gene is possibly TRBD1 (6 bases). This CDR3 is 12 amino acids long. The V end was cut by 7 bases, the J end by 3 bases, with 9 bases between. Germline CDR1 and CDR2: ENHRY and SYGVKD. Here the CDR3 DNA reads TGTGCCATCAATCCAGGGGACTATGGCTACACCTTC. This gives the protein CAINPGDYGYTF.

The chain carries TRBV11-2 and TRBJ1-2; the D is unclear. Germline V gene lookup returns CDR1 SGHAT and CDR2 FQNNGV. The CDR3 sequence is 15 residues long. V lost 5 bases to trimming and J lost 0 bases, with 13 bases between them. In nucleotides, the CDR3 is TGTGCCAGCAGCCCGAACGGAGACCCTAACTATGGCTACACCTTC. Protein product: CASSPNGDPNYGYTF.

The gene calls are TRBV19 and TRBJ2-7; 8 bases fit TRBD1. The junction had 8 bases not matched to a gene; V was cut back by 5 bases and J by 2 bases. This CDR3 comprises 15 residues. Germline CDR1 and CDR2: LNHDA and SQIVND (reference sequence). The CDR3 loop reads CASSPPGTGTYEQYF. In nucleotides, the CDR3 is TGTGCCAGTAGTCCACCCGGGACAGGCACCTACGAGCAGTACTTC. The whole variable domain, filled in from reference TRBV19 and TRBJ2-7, reads DGGITQSPKYLFRKEGQNVTLSCEQNLNHDAMYWYRQDPGQGLRLIYYSQIVNDFQKGDIAEGYSVSREKKESFPLTVTSAQKNPTAFYLCASSPPGTGTYEQYFGPGTRLTVT.

The chain couples TRBV7-8 to TRBJ1-3; no definite D call. With 1 base removed from V and 4 bases from J, the gap between germline ends came to 11 bases. This CDR3 is built from 15 residues. Per germline, CDR1 SGHVS and CDR2 FQNEAQ. The CDR3 region is CASSLGWPGGNTIYF. As DNA, the CDR3 is TGTGCCAGCAGCTTAGGGTGGCCCGGGGGAAACACCATATATTTT.